This T cell receptor beta chain stems from a study of blood T cell repertoires in COVID-19. About the study: Donors in the United States, Italy and Spain gave samples during acute or convalescent COVID-19. The analysed material was cDNA or gDNA that came from T cells, B-cell-depleted T cells, or PBMCs.

Authors' analysis steps: How many nucleated cells were present was estimated from reference gene primer amplification. The repertoire was sequenced with immunoSEQ multiplex PCR; TCRdb's copy has only in-frame clones and lacks some. That table supplies the V and J calls and clone size; D and trimming were determined from the DNA. This table has some 260,000 clones, approximately 82% appearing once. This clone was seen just once. The sequenced sample was peripheral blood. This TCR was recovered from a woman between 18 and 30 years old with acute or convalescent COVID-19.

The CDR3 here is CSASGDSSSYEQYF. The DNA of the CDR3 is TGCAGTGCTAGTGGCGACTCAAGCTCCTACGAGCAGTACTTC. The chain links TRBV20-1 to TRBJ2-7, with D unclear. V was cut by 3 bases and J by 0 bases, with 12 bases left in between. CDR1 is DFQATT, CDR2 SNEGSKA, per germline (reference sequence). The CDR3 covers 14 residues.